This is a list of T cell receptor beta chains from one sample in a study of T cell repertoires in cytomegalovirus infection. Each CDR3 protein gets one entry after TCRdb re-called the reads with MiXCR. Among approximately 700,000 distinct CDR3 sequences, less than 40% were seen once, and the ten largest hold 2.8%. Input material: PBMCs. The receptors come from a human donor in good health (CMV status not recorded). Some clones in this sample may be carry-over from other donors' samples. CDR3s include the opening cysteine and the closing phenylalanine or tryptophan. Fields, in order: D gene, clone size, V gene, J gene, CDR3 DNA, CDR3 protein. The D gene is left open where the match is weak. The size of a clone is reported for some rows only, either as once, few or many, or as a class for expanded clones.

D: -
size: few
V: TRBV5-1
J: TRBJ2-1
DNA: TGCGCCAGCAGCTTGGCGGCGTCGAGCTCCTACAATGAGCAGTTCTTC
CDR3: CASSLAASSSYNEQFF

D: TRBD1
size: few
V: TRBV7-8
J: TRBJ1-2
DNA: TGTGCCAGCAGCGGCAGGGGGCGAGGCTACACCTTC
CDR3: CASSGRGRGYTF

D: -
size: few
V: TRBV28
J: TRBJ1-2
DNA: TGTGCCACCCTTCAGGGATCTAACTATGGCTACACCTTC
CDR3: CATLQGSNYGYTF

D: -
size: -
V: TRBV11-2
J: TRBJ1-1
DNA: TGTGCCAGCAGCCCGGGAATACTTGAAGATTTCTTT
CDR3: CASSPGILEDFF

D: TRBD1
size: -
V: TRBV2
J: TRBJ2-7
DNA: TGTGCCAGCAGCAAAGAGGGGGCGAACGAGCAGTACTTC
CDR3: CASSKEGANEQYF

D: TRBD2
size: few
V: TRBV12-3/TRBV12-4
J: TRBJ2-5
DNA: TGTGCCAGCAAGACCGGGGGGGTGGGGGAGACCCAGTACTTC
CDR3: CASKTGGVGETQYF

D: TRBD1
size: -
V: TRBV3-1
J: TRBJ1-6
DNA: TGTGCCAGCAGCCAAGCGGGACAGAACTCACCCCTCCACTTT
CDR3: CASSQAGQNSPLHF

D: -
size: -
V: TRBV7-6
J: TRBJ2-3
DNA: TGTGCCAGCAGCCCAACTCTTGGACTGAGCACAGATACGCAGTATTTT
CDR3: CASSPTLGLSTDTQYF

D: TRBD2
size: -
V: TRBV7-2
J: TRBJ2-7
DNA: TGTGCCAGCAGCCCCAGGACTAGCGGGACGACCTACGAGCAGTACTTC
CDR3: CASSPRTSGTTYEQYF

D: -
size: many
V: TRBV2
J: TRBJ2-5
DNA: TGTGCCAGCAGTGAAGAAGCCCGGGGGTTTGGGGAGACCCAGTACTTC
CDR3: CASSEEARGFGETQYF

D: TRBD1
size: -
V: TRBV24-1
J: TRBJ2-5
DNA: TGTGCCACCAGTGACACGGGACAGGGAAGGGAGACCCAGTACTTC
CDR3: CATSDTGQGRETQYF

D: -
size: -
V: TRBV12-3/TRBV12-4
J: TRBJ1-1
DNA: TGTGCCAGCACCCTCCGGCTTGGGGTACACGGTGGGGAAGCTTTCTTT
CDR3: CASTLRLGVHGGEAFF

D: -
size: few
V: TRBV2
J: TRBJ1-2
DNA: TGTGCCAGCAGTGGGGGCCGGAGCTACACCTTC
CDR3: CASSGGRSYTF

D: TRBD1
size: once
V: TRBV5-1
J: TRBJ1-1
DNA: TGCGCCAGCAGTTTAGACTATGGACAGGTGAACACTGAAGCTTTCTTT
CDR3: CASSLDYGQVNTEAFF